This T cell receptor beta chain was retrieved from a study of CD8+ T cells in alopecia areata. Across the whole study: Treated patients were scored for severity by percent of scalp affected.

Treatment: oral pan-JAK inhibitor, 5-10 mg twice daily. PBMCs were stained for CD3, CD4 and CD8, and CD4+ and CD8+ T cells were sorted. For this clone: Its antigen is not known.

RNA extraction and reverse transcription yielded cDNA as sequencing template. Only in-frame clones appear in the TCRdb table, and some are missing; sequencing was by immunoSEQ multiplex PCR. The data hold roughly 190,000 clones, with just under 65% observed a single time. The CDR3 has 16 amino acids. The germline CDR1 and CDR2 sequences are LNHNV and YYDKDF (reference sequence). V lost 3 bases and J 9 bases, leaving 23 bases between the germline ends. Findings of the study overall: During tofacitinib treatment, many expanded lesional clones remained in scalp and blood.

This material consisted of CD4+ T cells sorted from blood, taken between weeks 47 and 50, from a patient treated with tofacitinib. The V call is TRBV15, the J call TRBJ2-5, with D possibly TRBD2 on 6 matching bases. The sequence derives from a human donor with alopecia areata. This CDR3 reads CATSRTGRGSVEAQYF. The CDR3 nucleotides are TGTGCCACCAGCAGGACGGGACGGGGGTCCGTTGAGGCCCAGTACTTC.